The clone carrying this T cell receptor beta chain was detected once. Its specificity is not known. This sample was taken from a study of cytomegalovirus exposure and HLA in healthy donors. Overall study: From about 200 million T cells, an earlier analysis saw roughly 120 million unique TCR beta sequences. An early release of data contained 80 million to 85 million unique TCRs, which came from HLA-typed donors.

Primers: 60 Vbeta forward and 13 Jbeta reverse. Method: immunoSEQ multiplex PCR; TCRdb's copy keeps in-frame clones and lacks some. The sample contains approximately 87,000 clones, 80% to 85% of which appear only once. Whole-study results and caveats: Analyses of presence and absence presupposed an approximately uniform sequencing depth across donors. CMV antigen specificity was confirmed in vitro for a few CMV-associated chains.

CDR3 size: 14 residues. J is TRBJ1-2 and V is TRBV12-2; the D call in the table, TRBD1, was not verified against the DNA. TRBV12-2 is reported as a pseudogene. This TCR was recovered from a woman in her 70s in good health and CMV-seropositive. Material: PBMCs. For the CDR3, the DNA is TGTGCAAGTCGCTTAGTACACAGGGTGCATGGCTACACCTTC. Amino acid sequence: CASRLVHRVHGYTF.